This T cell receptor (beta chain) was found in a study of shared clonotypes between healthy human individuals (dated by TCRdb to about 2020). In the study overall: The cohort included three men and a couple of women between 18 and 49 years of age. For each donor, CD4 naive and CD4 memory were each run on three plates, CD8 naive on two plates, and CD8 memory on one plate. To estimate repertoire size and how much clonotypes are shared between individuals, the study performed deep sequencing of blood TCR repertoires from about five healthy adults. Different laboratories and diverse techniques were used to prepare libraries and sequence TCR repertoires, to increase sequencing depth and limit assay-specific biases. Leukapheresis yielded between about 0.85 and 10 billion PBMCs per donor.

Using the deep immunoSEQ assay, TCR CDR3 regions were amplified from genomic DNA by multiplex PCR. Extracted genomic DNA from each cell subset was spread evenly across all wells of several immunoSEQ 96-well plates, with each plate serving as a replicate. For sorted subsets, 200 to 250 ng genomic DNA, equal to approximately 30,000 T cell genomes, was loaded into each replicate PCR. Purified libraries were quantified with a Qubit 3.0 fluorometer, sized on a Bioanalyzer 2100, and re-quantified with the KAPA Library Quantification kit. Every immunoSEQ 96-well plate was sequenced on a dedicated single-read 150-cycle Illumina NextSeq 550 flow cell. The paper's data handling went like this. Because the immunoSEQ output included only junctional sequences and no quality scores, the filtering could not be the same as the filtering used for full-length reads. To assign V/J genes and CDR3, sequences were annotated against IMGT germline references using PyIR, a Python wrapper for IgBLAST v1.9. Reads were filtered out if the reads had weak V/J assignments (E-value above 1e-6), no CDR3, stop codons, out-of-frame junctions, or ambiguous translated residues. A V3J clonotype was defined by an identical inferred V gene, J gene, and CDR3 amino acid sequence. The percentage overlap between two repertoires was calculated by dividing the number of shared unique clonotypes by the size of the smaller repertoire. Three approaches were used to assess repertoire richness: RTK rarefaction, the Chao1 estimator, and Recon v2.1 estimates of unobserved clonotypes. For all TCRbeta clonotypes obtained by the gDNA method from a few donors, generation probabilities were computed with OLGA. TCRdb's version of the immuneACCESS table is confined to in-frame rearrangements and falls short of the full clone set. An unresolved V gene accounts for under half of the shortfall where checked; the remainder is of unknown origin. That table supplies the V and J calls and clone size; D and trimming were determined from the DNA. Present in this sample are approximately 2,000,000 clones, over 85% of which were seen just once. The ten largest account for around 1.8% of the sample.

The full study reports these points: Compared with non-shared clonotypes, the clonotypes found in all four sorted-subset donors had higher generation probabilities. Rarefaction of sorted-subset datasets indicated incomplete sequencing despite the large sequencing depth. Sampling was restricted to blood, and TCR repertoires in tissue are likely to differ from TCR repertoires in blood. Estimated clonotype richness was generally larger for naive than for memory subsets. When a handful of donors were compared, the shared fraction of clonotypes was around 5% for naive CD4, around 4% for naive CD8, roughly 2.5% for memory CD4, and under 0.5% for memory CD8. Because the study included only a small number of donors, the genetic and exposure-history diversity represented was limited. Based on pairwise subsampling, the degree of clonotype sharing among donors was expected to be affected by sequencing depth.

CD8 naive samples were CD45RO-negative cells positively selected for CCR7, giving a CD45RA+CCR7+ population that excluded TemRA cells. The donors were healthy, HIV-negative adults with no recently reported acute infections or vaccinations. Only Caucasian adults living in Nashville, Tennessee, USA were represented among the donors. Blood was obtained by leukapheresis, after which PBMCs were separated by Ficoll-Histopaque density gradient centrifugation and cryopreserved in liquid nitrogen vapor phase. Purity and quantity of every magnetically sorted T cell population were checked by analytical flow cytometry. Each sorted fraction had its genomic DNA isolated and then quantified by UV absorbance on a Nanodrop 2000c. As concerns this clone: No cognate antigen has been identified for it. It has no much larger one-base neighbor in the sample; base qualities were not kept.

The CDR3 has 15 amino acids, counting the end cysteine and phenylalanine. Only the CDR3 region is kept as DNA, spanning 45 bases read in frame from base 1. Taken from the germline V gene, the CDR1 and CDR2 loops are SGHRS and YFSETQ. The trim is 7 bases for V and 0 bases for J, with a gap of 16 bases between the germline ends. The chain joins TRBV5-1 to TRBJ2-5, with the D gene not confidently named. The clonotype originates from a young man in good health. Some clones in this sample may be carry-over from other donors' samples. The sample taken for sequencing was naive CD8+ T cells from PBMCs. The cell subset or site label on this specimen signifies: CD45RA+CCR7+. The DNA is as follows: TGCGCCAGCTCCCTGCTCCCGAACTACCAAGAGACCCAGTACTTC. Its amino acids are CASSLLPNYQETQYF.